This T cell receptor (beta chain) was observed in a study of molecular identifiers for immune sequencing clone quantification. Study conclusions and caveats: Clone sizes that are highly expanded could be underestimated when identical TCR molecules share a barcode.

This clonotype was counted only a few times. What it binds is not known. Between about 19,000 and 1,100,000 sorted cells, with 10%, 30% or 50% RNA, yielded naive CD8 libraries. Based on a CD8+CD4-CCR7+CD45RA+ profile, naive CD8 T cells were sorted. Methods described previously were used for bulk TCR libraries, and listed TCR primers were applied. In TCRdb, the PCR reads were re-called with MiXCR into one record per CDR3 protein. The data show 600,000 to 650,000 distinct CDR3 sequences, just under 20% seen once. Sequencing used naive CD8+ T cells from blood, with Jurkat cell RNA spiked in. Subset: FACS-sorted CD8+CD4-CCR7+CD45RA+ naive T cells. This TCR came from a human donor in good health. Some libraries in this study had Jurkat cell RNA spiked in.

The CDR3: CASSFGAGGGADTQYF. DNA of the CDR3: TGTGCCAGCAGTTTTGGAGCGGGGGGGGGGGCAGATACGCAGTATTTT. This rearrangement joins TRBV27 to TRBJ2-3; 10 bases line up with TRBD2. CDR3 length: 16 amino acids. Germline CDR1 and CDR2: MNHEY and SMNVEV (reference sequence). The J segment lost 4 bases and the V segment lost 3 bases, leaving 7 bases of the junction unmatched.